Below are 19 T cell receptor beta chains sequenced from a single sample in a study of blood T cell repertoires in COVID-19. The protocol was immunoSEQ multiplex PCR, while the TCRdb copy is restricted to in-frame clones and leaves out a portion. The sample has just under 80,000 clones; around 84% are singletons. The material sequenced was peripheral blood. These receptors were obtained from a human donor in a cohort sampled during active COVID-19.

The chain has TRBV5-6 and TRBJ1-6; D may be TRBD1 (5 bases). The germline V gene encodes CDR1 SGHDT and CDR2 YYEEEE. The CDR3 is made up of 15 amino acids. V lost 2 bases and J lost 7, with 13 bases in between. As DNA, the CDR3 is TGTGCCAGCAGCTTCGGGGGAAATGGAAATTCACCCCTCCACTTT. Amino acids: CASSFGGNGNSPLHF.

V gene TRBV3-1 (or the pseudogene TRBV3-2) combines with J gene TRBJ1-1, with TRBD1 identical over 7 bases. After removal of 4 bases from V and 4 bases from J, the junction contained 9 bases not matched to a gene. The germline V gene has CDR1 LGHDT and CDR2 YNNKEL (reference sequence). The CDR3 consists of 15 residues. CDR3 DNA sequence: TGTGCCAGCAGCCCCGCCCGGCCAGGGGGCACTGAAGCTTTCTTT. As protein: CASSPARPGGTEAFF.

V and J are TRBV7-2 and TRBJ2-3, with 7 bases lining up with TRBD2. The ends lost 7 bases at V and 3 bases at J; junction bases unmatched: 4. CDR1 is SGHTA and CDR2 is FQGNSA in the germline V gene. This CDR3 is built from 13 residues. Here the CDR3 reads CASKGLTTDTQYF. The CDR3 DNA follows: TGTGCCAGCAAGGGACTAACAACAGATACGCAGTATTTT.

In this sample, this clone turned up once. The genes are TRBV3-1 (or the pseudogene TRBV3-2) and TRBJ2-7, with D perhaps matching TRBD2 (6 bases). From germline, CDR1 is LGHDT and CDR2 YNNKEL (reference sequence). The CDR3 is 15 amino acids. Trimming stripped 4 bases from V and 5 bases from J, with 18 bases between. The chain's CDR3 is CASSRARRVIDEQYF. Written as DNA, the CDR3 is TGTGCCAGCAGCCGAGCGAGGAGGGTCATCGACGAGCAGTACTTC.

The chain joins TRBV18 to TRBJ1-6, with 7 bases aligning to TRBD1. The germline V gene encodes CDR1 KGHSH and CDR2 LQKENI. The CDR3 contains 19 residues. Losses at the gene ends were 3 bases for V and 7 bases for J; bases not matched to a gene: 18. Here the CDR3 DNA reads TGTGCCAGCTCACCCCCCGGGACAGCCCCAAAGTGGGGCAATTCACCCCTCCACTTT. Its protein is CASSPPGTAPKWGNSPLHF.

The chain carries TRBV7-2 and TRBJ1-1; 9 bases are shared with TRBD1. The CDR3 contains 14 residues. From germline, CDR1 is SGHTA and CDR2 FQGNSA. V trimming: 7 bases; J trimming: 8 bases; junction bases outside the gene matches: 11. The CDR3 region is CASKRIMGQGEAFF. The DNA of the CDR3 is TGTGCCAGCAAAAGGATAATGGGACAGGGCGAAGCTTTCTTT.

The V gene is TRBV5-4, the J gene TRBJ2-5; D is possibly TRBD1 (5 bases). The CDR3 is made up of 15 amino acids. V was pared by 2 bases and J by 1 base, with 12 bases between. Germline assignment: CDR1 SGHNT and CDR2 YYREEE (reference sequence). CDR3 bases: TGTGCCAGCAGCTTTAGAGGACACGTCCAAGAGACCCAGTACTTC. Its translation: CASSFRGHVQETQYF.

The chain carries TRBV5-6 and TRBJ2-1; 9 positions match TRBD2. Trimming cost V 0 bases and J 6 bases; bases outside gene matches: 13. From germline, CDR1 is SGHDT and CDR2 YYEEEE. The CDR3 is 18 residues long. As DNA, the CDR3 is TGTGCCAGCAGCTTGGCCCCCGATCTAGCGGGGTATGTCAATGAGCAGTTCTTC. Its translation: CASSLAPDLAGYVNEQFF.

The chain has TRBV6-2 or TRBV6-3 and TRBJ1-6, with TRBD1 identical over 7 bases. There are 15 residues in the CDR3. V lost 2 bases and J lost 10; bases outside the gene matches: 8. Looked up from germline, CDR1 is MNHEY and CDR2 is SVGEGT. The CDR3 here is CASSYGQGVYSPLHF. CDR3 nucleotide sequence: TGTGCCAGCAGTTACGGTCAGGGGGTATACTCACCCCTCCACTTT.

The CDR3: CASSQDLGPGQGTYEQYF. The CDR3 nucleotides read TGTGCCAGCAGCCAAGATTTGGGACCGGGACAGGGAACCTACGAGCAGTACTTC. The chain combines TRBV3-1 (or the pseudogene TRBV3-2) with TRBJ2-7, with 9 bases identical to TRBD1. The germline CDR1 and CDR2 sequences are LGHDT and YNNKEL (reference sequence). Trimming removed 0 bases from V and 2 bases from J; junction bases left unmatched: 11. The CDR3 consists of 18 residues.

The rearrangement uses TRBV5-5 and TRBJ1-1; 7 nucleotides agree with TRBD1. Losses at the gene ends were 2 bases for V and 2 bases for J; bases not matched to a gene: 6. Germline assignment: CDR1 SGHKS and CDR2 YYEKEE (reference sequence). The CDR3 covers 15 residues. CDR3 sequence (DNA): TGTGCCAGCAGCTTCCCGGACAGGCCAAACACTGAAGCTTTCTTT. This sequence encodes CASSFPDRPNTEAFF. The full variable domain, completed using reference TRBV5-5 and TRBJ1-1, is DAGVTQSPTHLIKTRGQQVTLRCSPISGHKSVSWYQQVLGQGPQFIFQYYEKEERGRGNFPDRFSARQFPNYSSELNVNALLLGDSALYLCASSFPDRPNTEAFFGQGTRLTVV.

The chain links TRBV10-3 to TRBJ2-4; TRBD1 aligns across 11 bases. Germline CDR1 and CDR2: ENHRY and SYGVKD. The CDR3 is 14 residues long. J was trimmed by 8 bases and V by 0 bases; bases with no gene match: 0. CDR3 loop: CAISESGQGDIQYF. CDR3 DNA sequence: TGTGCCATCAGTGAGTCGGGACAGGGGGACATTCAGTACTTC.

The J gene is TRBJ2-7, the V gene TRBV4-1; D may be TRBD1 (5 bases). This CDR3 contains 15 residues. CDR1 MGHRA and CDR2 YSYEKL come from the germline V gene. The V end lost 3 bases, the J end lost 0 bases, and 12 bases lay between the germline ends. The CDR3 coding sequence is TGCGCCAGCAGCCAGCAGGGATTTCGCTCCTACGAGCAGTACTTC. It codes for CASSQQGFRSYEQYF.

This chain uses TRBV6-5 with TRBJ1-2; a possible D gene is TRBD1 (6 bases). This CDR3 has 15 residues. Trimming cost V 7 bases and J 0 bases, with 15 bases left between them. CDR1 and CDR2 (germline): MNHEY, SVGAGI. The CDR3 coding sequence is TGTGCCAGCAATCGACAGGAGAACTCTAACTATGGCTACACCTTC. Protein product: CASNRQENSNYGYTF.

V and J are TRBV28 and TRBJ1-5; TRBD1 matches 10 bases. The V gene's germline CDR1 is MDHEN and CDR2 SYDVKM. CDR3 size: 16 residues. V lost 7 bases, J lost 0 bases, and 6 bases stayed unmatched. The CDR3 reads CASTGTGAYSNQPQHF. The CDR3 DNA follows: TGTGCCAGCACCGGGACAGGGGCTTATAGCAATCAGCCCCAGCATTTT.

This clone was counted a single time. The chain carries TRBV2 and TRBJ2-1; 8 bases map to TRBD2. Germline assignment: CDR1 SNHLY and CDR2 FYNNEI. The CDR3 extends over 16 amino acids. J was trimmed by 4 bases and V by 8 bases; bases with no gene match: 13. The CDR3 DNA reads TGTGCCAGCGGGGGGCCTAGCGGGCCTCTATACAATGAGCAGTTCTTC. This sequence encodes CASGGPSGPLYNEQFF.

This clone was picked up one time. The chain carries TRBV5-6 and TRBJ2-1; TRBD1 agrees at 7 bases. The CDR3 sequence is 17 residues long. The germline V gene has CDR1 SGHDT and CDR2 YYEEEE. Trimming cost V 5 bases and J 0 bases; bases outside gene matches: 11. CDR3 residues: CASSYFVGQSSYNEQFF. As DNA, the CDR3 is TGTGCCAGCAGTTATTTCGTGGGACAGAGCTCCTACAATGAGCAGTTCTTC. The complete variable domain, with remaining parts taken from reference TRBV5-6 and TRBJ2-1, reads DAGVTQSPTHLIKTRGQQVTLRCSPKSGHDTVSWYQQALGQGPQFIFQYYEEEERQRGNFPDRFSGHQFPNYSSELNVNALLLGDSALYLCASSYFVGQSSYNEQFFGPGTRLTVL.

The sample holds one count of this clone. The V and J genes are TRBV2 and TRBJ2-2, with 7 bases aligning to TRBD1. The J segment lost 7 bases and the V segment lost 6 bases, leaving 17 bases of the junction unmatched. In germline, CDR1 is SNHLY, CDR2 FYNNEI. The CDR3 loop spans 17 amino acids. The CDR3 spells CASRVRDSPTSVGELFF. CDR3 sequence (DNA): TGTGCCAGCAGGGTAAGGGACAGCCCTACCAGCGTCGGGGAGCTGTTTTTT.

This clone has only a few counts. The rearrangement joins TRBV18 to TRBJ2-7, with 12 bases lining up with TRBD2. The V and J ends lost 6 bases and 2 bases, in that order; junction bases with no gene match: 8. The germline V gene encodes CDR1 KGHSH and CDR2 LQKENI. This CDR3 is built from 16 residues. The CDR3 DNA is TGTGCCAGCTCCCCCGAGGCTAGCGGGGGGGCCTACGAGCAGTACTTC. This gives the protein CASSPEASGGAYEQYF.